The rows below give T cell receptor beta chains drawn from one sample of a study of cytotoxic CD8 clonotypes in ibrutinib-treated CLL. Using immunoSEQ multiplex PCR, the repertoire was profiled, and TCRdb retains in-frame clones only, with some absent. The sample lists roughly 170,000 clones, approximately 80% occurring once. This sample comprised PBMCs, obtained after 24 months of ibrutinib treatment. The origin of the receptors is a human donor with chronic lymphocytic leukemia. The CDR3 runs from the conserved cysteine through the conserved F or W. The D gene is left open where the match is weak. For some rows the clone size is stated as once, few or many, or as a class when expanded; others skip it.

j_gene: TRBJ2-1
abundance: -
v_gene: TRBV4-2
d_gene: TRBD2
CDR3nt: TGTGCCAGCAGCCAACGGACTAGTCATGAGCAGTTCTTC
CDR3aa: CASSQRTSHEQFF

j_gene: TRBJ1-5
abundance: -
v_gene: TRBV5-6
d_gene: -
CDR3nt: TGTGCCAGCAGCTTCCGGACAGGCAATCAGCCCCAGCATTTT
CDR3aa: CASSFRTGNQPQHF

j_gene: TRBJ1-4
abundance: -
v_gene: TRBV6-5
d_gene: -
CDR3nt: TGTGCCAGCAGCCCACAGGGTAATGAAAAACTGTTTTTT
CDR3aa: CASSPQGNEKLFF

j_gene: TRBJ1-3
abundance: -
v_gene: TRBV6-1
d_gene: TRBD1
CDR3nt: TGTGCCAGCAAGCCCTACAGGGGCTCTGGAAACACCATATATTTT
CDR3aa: CASKPYRGSGNTIYF

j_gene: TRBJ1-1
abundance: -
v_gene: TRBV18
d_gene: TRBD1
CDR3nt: TGTGCCAGCTCACGAATACGGGACAGAACTAACACTGAAGCTTTCTTT
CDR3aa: CASSRIRDRTNTEAFF

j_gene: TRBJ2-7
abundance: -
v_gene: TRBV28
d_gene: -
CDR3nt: TGTGCCAGCAGTGGTCAGGGACGCGGGGCCGAGCAGTACTTC
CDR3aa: CASSGQGRGAEQYF

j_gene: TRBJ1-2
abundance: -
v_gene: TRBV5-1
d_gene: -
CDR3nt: TGCGCCAGCAGCTTTCAGGCTAACTATGGCTACACCTTC
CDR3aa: CASSFQANYGYTF

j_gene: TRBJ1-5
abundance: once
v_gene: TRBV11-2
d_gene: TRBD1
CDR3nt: TGTGCCAGCAGCTTACAGGGGGCGCGACAGCCCCAGCATTTT
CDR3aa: CASSLQGARQPQHF

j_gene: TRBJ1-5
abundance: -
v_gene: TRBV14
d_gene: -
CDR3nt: TGTGCCAGCAGCCAAGGAGTCAATCAGCCCCAGCATTTT
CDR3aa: CASSQGVNQPQHF

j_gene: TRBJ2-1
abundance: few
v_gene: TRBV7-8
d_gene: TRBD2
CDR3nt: TGTGCCAGCAGCTTTAGCGGGGGGGCCGGAGAGCAGTTCTTC
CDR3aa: CASSFSGGAGEQFF

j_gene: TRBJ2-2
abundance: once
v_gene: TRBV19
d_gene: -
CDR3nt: TGTGCCAGTAATGGCGGACTGGACAGCACCGGGGAGCTGTTTTTT
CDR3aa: CASNGGLDSTGELFF

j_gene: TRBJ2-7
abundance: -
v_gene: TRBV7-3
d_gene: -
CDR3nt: TGTGCCAGCAGTTCGGGGGGCAGTGAGCAGTACTTC
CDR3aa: CASSSGGSEQYF

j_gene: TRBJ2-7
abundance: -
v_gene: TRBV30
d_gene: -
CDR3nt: TGTGCCCTGTCCGGGACTCGGTACGAGCAGTACTTC
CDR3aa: CALSGTRYEQYF

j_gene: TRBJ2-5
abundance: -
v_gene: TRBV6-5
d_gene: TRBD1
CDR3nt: TGTGCCAGCAGTCGGACAGGGGGCGTGGAGACCCAGTACTTC
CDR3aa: CASSRTGGVETQYF

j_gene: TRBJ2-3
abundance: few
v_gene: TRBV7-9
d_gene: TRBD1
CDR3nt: TGTGCCAGCAGCCAAGACAGGGCGTATCAGTATTTT
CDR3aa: CASSQDRAYQYF

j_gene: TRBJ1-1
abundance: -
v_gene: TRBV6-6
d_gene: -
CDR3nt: TGTGCCAGCAGTCCATTTCGGACGGAGAACACTGAAGCTTTCTTT
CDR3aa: CASSPFRTENTEAFF

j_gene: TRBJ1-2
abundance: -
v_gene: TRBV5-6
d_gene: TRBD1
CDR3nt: TGTGCCAGCAGCTTATCGGGTAGGAGGGACAGGGCCTATGGCTACACCTTC
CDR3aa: CASSLSGRRDRAYGYTF

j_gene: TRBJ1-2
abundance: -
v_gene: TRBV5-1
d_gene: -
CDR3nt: TGCGCCAGCAGCCCCGCTTGGGTTAACTATGGCTACACCTTC
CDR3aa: CASSPAWVNYGYTF

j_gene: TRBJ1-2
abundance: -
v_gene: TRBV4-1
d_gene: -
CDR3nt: TGCGCCAGCAGCCAAGAGGGACATCCTAACTATGGCTACACCTTC
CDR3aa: CASSQEGHPNYGYTF

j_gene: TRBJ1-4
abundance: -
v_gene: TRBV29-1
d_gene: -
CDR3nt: TGCAGCGTTGTCTCACCCAGGGACGGTGAAAAACTGTTTTTT
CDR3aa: CSVVSPRDGEKLFF

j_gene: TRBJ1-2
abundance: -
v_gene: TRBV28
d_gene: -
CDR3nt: TGTGCCAGCAGTTTCCCCCCGAGCGACTACACCTTC
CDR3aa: CASSFPPSDYTF

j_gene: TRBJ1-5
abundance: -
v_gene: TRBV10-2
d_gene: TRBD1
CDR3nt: TGCGCCAGCAGTGGACAGGGAGGACAGCCCCAGCATTTT
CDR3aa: CASSGQGGQPQHF

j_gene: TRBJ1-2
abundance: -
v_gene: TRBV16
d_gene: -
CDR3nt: TGTGCCAGCAGCCGTCTCGGGGACGGCGGCTACACCTTC
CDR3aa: CASSRLGDGGYTF

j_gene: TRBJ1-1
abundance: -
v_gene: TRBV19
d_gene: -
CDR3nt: TGTGCCAGTAGTATCCCGGAGGTGGGCACTGAAGCTTTCTTT
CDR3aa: CASSIPEVGTEAFF

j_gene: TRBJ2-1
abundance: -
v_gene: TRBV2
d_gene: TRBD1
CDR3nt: TGTGCCAGCAGTGGCGGGACAGGATTCTACAATGAGCAGTTCTTC
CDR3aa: CASSGGTGFYNEQFF

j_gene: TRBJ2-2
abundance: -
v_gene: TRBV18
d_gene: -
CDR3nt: TGTGCCAGCTCAGTCCGGAACACCGGGGAGCTGTTTTTT
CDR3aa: CASSVRNTGELFF

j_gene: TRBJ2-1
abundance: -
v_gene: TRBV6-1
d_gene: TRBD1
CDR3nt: TGTGCCACCTCAACAGGGGCCCTAAATGAGCAGTTCTTC
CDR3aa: CATSTGALNEQFF

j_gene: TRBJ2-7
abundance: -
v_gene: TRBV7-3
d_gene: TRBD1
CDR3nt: TGTGCCAGCAGCTTGGGACAGGTTCACGAGCAGTACTTC
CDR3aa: CASSLGQVHEQYF

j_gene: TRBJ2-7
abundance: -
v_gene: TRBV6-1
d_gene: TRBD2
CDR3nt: TGTGCCAGCACGGTAGCGGGAGGGCCGCGAAACGAGCAGTACTTC
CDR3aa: CASTVAGGPRNEQYF

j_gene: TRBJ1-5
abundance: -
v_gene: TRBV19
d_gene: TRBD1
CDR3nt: TGTGCCAGTAAGGACAGGGGCCAAGTTGGCAATCAGCCCCAGCATTTT
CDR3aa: CASKDRGQVGNQPQHF

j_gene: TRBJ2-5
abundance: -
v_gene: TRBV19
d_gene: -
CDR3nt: TGTGCCAGTAGTATATTTTTGGTGGGACAAGAGACCCAGTACTTC
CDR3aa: CASSIFLVGQETQYF

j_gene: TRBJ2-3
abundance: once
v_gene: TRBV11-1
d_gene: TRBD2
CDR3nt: TGTGCCAGCAGCTGGGATCTAGCGGGAGCGGTCGATACGCAGTATTTT
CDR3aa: CASSWDLAGAVDTQYF

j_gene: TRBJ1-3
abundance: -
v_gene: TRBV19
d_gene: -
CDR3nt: TGTGCCAGTAGTATGCCGGCAGGGGAGAACACCATATATTTT
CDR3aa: CASSMPAGENTIYF

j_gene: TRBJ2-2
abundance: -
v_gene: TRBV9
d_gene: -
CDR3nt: TGTGCCAGCAGCGTAGGACAGACGACCGGGGAGCTGTTTTTT
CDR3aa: CASSVGQTTGELFF

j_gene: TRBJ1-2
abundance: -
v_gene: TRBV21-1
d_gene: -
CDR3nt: TGTGCCAGCAGCAAAGATCCGGGGGCCCCTTACTATGGCTACACCTTC
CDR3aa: CASSKDPGAPYYGYTF

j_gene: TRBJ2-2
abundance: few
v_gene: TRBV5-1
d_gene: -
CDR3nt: TGCGCCAGCAGCTTGGCCGCCTCGAACACCGGGGAGCTGTTTTTT
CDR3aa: CASSLAASNTGELFF

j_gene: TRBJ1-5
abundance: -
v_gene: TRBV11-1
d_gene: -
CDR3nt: TGTGCCAGCAGCTTAAGTGCAAATCAGCCCCAGCATTTT
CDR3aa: CASSLSANQPQHF

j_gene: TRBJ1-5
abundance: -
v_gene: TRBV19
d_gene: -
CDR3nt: TGTGCCAGTAATTCTTTGCTGGACCAGCCCCAGCATTTT
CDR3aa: CASNSLLDQPQHF

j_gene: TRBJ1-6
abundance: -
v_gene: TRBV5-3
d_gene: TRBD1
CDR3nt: TGTGCCAGAAGTTCTAAGCCAGGGGGCTCTAATAATTCACCCCTCCACTTT
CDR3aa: CARSSKPGGSNNSPLHF

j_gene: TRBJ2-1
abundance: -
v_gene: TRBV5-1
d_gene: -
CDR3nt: TGCGCCAGCAGCGCCTCGAGGAGGTACAATGAGCAGTTCTTC
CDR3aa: CASSASRRYNEQFF

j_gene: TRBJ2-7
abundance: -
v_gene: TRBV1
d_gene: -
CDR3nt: TGCACCAGCAGCCAAGTCCCCCGCGGGACTAGCGGCTACGAGCAGTACTTC
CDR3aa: CTSSQVPRGTSGYEQYF

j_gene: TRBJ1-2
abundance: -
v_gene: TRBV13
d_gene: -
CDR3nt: TGTGCCAGCAGCTTTTCAGGGCCCCCGCGTGGCTACACCTTC
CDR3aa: CASSFSGPPRGYTF

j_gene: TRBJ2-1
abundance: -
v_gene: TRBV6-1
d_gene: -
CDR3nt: TGTGCCAGCAGTGAGGGAACTAGTTCCTACAATGAGCAGTTCTTC
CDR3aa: CASSEGTSSYNEQFF

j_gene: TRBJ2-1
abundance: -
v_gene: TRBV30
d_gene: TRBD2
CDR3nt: TGTGCCTACCACAGCGGGGGGCTCTACAATGAGCAGTTCTTC
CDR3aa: CAYHSGGLYNEQFF

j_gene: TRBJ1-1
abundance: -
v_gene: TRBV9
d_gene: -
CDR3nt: TGTGCCAGCAGCGTAGTGGCGGAGAACACTGAAGCTTTCTTT
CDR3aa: CASSVVAENTEAFF

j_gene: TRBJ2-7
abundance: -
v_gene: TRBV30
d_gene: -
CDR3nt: TGTGCCTGGAGTTCCGGGACTGACTACGAGCAGTACTTC
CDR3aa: CAWSSGTDYEQYF

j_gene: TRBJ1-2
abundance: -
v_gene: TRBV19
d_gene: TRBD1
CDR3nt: TGTGCCAGTAGTGACAGGGGCTATGGCTACACCTTC
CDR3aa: CASSDRGYGYTF

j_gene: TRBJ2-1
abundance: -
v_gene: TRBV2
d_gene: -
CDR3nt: TGTGCCAGCAGTTGGGCCGTGTACAATGAGCAGTTCTTC
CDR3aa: CASSWAVYNEQFF

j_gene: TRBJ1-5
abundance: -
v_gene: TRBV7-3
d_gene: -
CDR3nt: TGTGCCAGCCATCTAACGGCAGGGAACAATCAGCCCCAGCATTTT
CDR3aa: CASHLTAGNNQPQHF

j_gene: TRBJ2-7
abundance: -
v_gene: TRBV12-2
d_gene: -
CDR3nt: TGTGCAAGTCGCTTCGGATTCCTACAGGAGAGCCCTCACGAGCAGTACTTC
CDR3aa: CASRFGFLQESPHEQYF

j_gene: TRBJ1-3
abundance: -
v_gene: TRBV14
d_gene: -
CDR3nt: TGTGCCAGCAGCCCGCCCGGGTTTAGCTCTGGAAACACCATATATTTT
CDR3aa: CASSPPGFSSGNTIYF

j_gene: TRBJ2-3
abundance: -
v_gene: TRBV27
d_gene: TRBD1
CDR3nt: TGTGCCAGCAGTTTGGGCCTTGGTCGGGACAGGGCCCAGTATTTT
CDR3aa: CASSLGLGRDRAQYF

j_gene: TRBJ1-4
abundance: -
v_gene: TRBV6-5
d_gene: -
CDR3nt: TGTGCCAGCAGTTACTCGGTTGGGGGCCCTGAAAAACTGTTTTTT
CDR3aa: CASSYSVGGPEKLFF

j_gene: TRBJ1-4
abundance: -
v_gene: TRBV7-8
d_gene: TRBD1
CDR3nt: TGTGCCAGCAGCTCTAATAGGGGGCGAAATGAAAAACTGTTTTTT
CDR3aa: CASSSNRGRNEKLFF

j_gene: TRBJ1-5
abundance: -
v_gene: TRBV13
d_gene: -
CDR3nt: TGTGCCAGCAGCTTAAGGTTTAATCAGCCCCAGCATTTT
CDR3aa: CASSLRFNQPQHF

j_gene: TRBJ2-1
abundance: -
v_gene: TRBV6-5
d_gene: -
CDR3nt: TGTGCCAGCAGAGCTAGTGCTCAATACTACAATGAGCAGTTCTTC
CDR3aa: CASRASAQYYNEQFF

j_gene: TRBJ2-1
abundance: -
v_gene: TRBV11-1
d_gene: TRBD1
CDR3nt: TGTGCCAGCAGCTTAGCGATGGGGACAGGGGGCTACAATGAGCAGTTCTTC
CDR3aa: CASSLAMGTGGYNEQFF